This is a list of T cell receptor beta chains from one sample in a study of blood T cell repertoires in COVID-19. Some clones are missing from TCRdb's copy, which holds only in-frame ones; the method was immunoSEQ multiplex PCR. The sample carries 250,000 or so clones, 70% to 90% recorded once. Sequenced: PBMCs or T cells enriched from blood (not recorded which). These receptors were taken from a woman in her thirties or forties with acute COVID-19. The CDR3 runs from the conserved cysteine through the conserved F or W. A D gene is named only where the DNA matches it firmly.

j_call: TRBJ1-5; d_call: NA; v_call: TRBV7-2; cdr3_aa: CASSLVGGGKNQPQHF
j_call: TRBJ1-6; d_call: TRBD1; v_call: TRBV6-5; cdr3_aa: CASSQGQGGSPLHF
j_call: TRBJ2-1; d_call: TRBD2; v_call: TRBV28; cdr3_aa: CASSPGQGVAGGSYNEQFF
j_call: TRBJ2-2; d_call: TRBD2; v_call: TRBV19; cdr3_aa: CASSIGGLAGGPNTGELFF
j_call: TRBJ1-6; d_call: NA; v_call: TRBV5-5; cdr3_aa: CASSYGSPGSPLHF
j_call: TRBJ2-7; d_call: TRBD1; v_call: TRBV15; cdr3_aa: CATSRDRRQGVDEQYF
j_call: TRBJ1-2; d_call: NA; v_call: TRBV5-1; cdr3_aa: CASSPDSGGPSYGYTF
j_call: TRBJ2-2; d_call: NA; v_call: TRBV21-1; cdr3_aa: CASSKGVSGLAFVLGELFF
j_call: TRBJ1-2; d_call: NA; v_call: TRBV9; cdr3_aa: CASSALGQLNYGYTF
j_call: TRBJ2-1; d_call: TRBD2; v_call: TRBV6-4; cdr3_aa: CASKSGLEVNEQFF
j_call: TRBJ1-3; d_call: TRBD1; v_call: TRBV5-5; cdr3_aa: CASSSPGQGSSLIYF
j_call: TRBJ2-1; d_call: NA; v_call: TRBV9; cdr3_aa: CASSASSRGAHEQFF
j_call: TRBJ1-1; d_call: TRBD1; v_call: TRBV7-2; cdr3_aa: CASSLVRGQGLVSTEAFF
j_call: TRBJ2-6; d_call: TRBD2; v_call: TRBV10-3; cdr3_aa: CAISAASGSASGANVLTF
j_call: TRBJ1-1; d_call: NA; v_call: TRBV19; cdr3_aa: CASRATLGAEAFF
j_call: TRBJ1-5; d_call: TRBD1; v_call: TRBV10-1; cdr3_aa: CASSDRGGQPQHF
j_call: TRBJ2-1; d_call: TRBD2; v_call: TRBV6-2/TRBV6-3; cdr3_aa: CASSPGGLAGGNEQFF
j_call: TRBJ1-6; d_call: NA; v_call: TRBV6-5; cdr3_aa: CASSYGGNFNSPLHF
j_call: TRBJ1-2; d_call: NA; v_call: TRBV30; cdr3_aa: CAWIPGTYANYGYTF
j_call: TRBJ1-6; d_call: TRBD1; v_call: TRBV9; cdr3_aa: CASSPGQGKGSPLHF